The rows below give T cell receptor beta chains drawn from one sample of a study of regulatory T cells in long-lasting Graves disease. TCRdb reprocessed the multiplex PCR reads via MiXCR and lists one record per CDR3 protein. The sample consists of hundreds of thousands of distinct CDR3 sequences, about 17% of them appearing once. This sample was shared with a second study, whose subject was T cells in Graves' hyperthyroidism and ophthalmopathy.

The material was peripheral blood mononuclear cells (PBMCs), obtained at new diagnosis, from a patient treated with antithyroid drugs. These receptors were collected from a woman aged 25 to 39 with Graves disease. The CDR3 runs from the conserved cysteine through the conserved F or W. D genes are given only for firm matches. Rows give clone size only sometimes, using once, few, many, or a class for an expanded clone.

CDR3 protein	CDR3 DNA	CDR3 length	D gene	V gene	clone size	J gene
CASSWGLAGPTDTQYF	TGCGCCAGCAGCTGGGGACTAGCGGGACCCACAGATACGCAGTATTTT	16	TRBD2	TRBV5-1	many	TRBJ2-3
CSVLGTPYGYTF	TGCAGCGTTTTGGGTACCCCCTATGGCTACACCTTC	12	NA	TRBV29-1	few	TRBJ1-2
CASRTPTGTETQYF	TGTGCCAGCAGAACCCCGACAGGGACGGAGACCCAGTACTTC	14	TRBD1	TRBV28	many	TRBJ2-5
CASRDRDRKNIQYF	TGTGCCAGCAGGGACCGGGACAGGAAAAACATTCAGTACTTC	14	TRBD1	TRBV27	NA	TRBJ2-4
CASIQSGMVNEQFF	TGTGCCAGCATTCAAAGCGGGATGGTGAATGAGCAGTTCTTC	14	TRBD2	TRBV2	many	TRBJ2-1
CASSQGTHQPQHF	TGTGCCAGCAGCCAGGGGACCCATCAGCCCCAGCATTTT	13	NA	TRBV3-1	many	TRBJ1-5
CASSRSGIPTYTQYF	TGTGCCAGCAGCAGAAGCGGGATCCCCACATATACGCAGTATTTT	15	TRBD2	TRBV3-1	many	TRBJ2-3
CASSVIPGEAFF	TGTGCCAGCAGTGTTATTCCAGGTGAAGCTTTCTTT	12	NA	TRBV27	many	TRBJ1-1
CATSDSRVNYGYTF	TGTGCCACCAGTGATTCTAGGGTCAACTATGGCTACACCTTC	14	NA	TRBV24-1	NA	TRBJ1-2
CASSLMGTSGSPHEQFF	TGTGCCAGCAGCTTAATGGGGACTAGCGGGAGCCCGCATGAGCAGTTCTTC	17	TRBD2	TRBV7-3	many	TRBJ2-1
CASRRLKNNSPLHF	TGTGCCAGCAGGCGTCTAAAGAATAATTCACCCCTCCACTTT	14	NA	TRBV27	NA	TRBJ1-6
CASSLFIRGPSYNEQFF	TGTGCCAGCAGCTTATTTATCCGTGGTCCTTCCTACAATGAGCAGTTCTTC	17	NA	TRBV7-6	few	TRBJ2-1
CSAFGGQGEETQYF	TGCAGTGCTTTTGGGGGACAGGGCGAGGAGACCCAGTACTTC	14	TRBD1	TRBV20-1	many	TRBJ2-5
CSARDWGGNTEAFF	TGCAGTGCTAGAGATTGGGGCGGGAACACTGAAGCTTTCTTT	14	NA	TRBV20-1	few	TRBJ1-1
CASSFSGTGDYGYTF	TGTGCCAGCAGTTTCTCCGGGACAGGGGACTATGGCTACACCTTC	15	TRBD1	TRBV28	few	TRBJ1-2
CASRQTYGYTF	TGTGCCAGCAGGCAGACCTATGGCTACACCTTC	11	NA	TRBV12-3/TRBV12-4	many	TRBJ1-2